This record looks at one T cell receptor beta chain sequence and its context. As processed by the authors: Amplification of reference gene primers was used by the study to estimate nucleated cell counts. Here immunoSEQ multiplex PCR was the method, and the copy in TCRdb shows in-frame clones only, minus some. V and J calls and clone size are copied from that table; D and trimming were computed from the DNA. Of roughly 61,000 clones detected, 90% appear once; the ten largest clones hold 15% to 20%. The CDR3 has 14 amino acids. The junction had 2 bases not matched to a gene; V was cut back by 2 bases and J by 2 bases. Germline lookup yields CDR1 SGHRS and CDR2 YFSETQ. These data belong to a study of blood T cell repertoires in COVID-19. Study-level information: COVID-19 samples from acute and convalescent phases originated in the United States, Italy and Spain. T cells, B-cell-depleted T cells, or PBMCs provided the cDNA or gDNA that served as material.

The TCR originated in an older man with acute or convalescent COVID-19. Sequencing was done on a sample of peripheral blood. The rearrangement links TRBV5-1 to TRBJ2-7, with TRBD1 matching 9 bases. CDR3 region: CASSFGTGTYEQYF. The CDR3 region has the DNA TGCGCCAGCAGCTTCGGGACAGGGACCTACGAGCAGTACTTC.